This T cell receptor (beta chain) was documented in a study of cytotoxic CD8 clonotypes in ibrutinib-treated CLL listed by TCRdb under 2021. For the study in its entirety: In this cohort, about 15 patients were treatment-naive and roughly 10 were relapsed/refractory, while about 17 had unmutated IGHV. Responses were partial in approximately 24 patients and complete in 2; after median approximately 69 months follow-up, about 15 stayed in remission and some twelve progressed. Response samples were obtained after a median of 12 months of treatment, with a range of roughly 6 to 40 months. An average of around 250,000 productive templates and 80,000 to 100,000 productive rearrangements was obtained per sample. Longitudinal samples were obtainable from about 30% of the roughly 90 participants in the trial. Cryopreserved peripheral blood mononuclear cells were obtained before treatment, at response, and at either sustained remission or disease progression. Every remission and progressive disease sample was obtained while ibrutinib was still being received by the patients.

What the time point label conveys for this sample: approximately eleven months on ibrutinib. For TCR beta library preparation, roughly 2.1 micrograms of genomic DNA were isolated from cryopreserved PBMCs. Longitudinal blood samples from CLL patients receiving ibrutinib monotherapy were subjected to high-throughput TCR beta sequencing. The patients took part in an open-label, single-center phase 2 trial of ibrutinib monotherapy. On a MiSeq, deep resolution sequencing aimed for a depth between 1 in 1 million and 1 in 200,000 T cells, with each clonotype covered about 9.2x on average. TCR beta libraries were generated with the immunoSEQ hsTCRB Kit. The study's own analysis went as follows. The data were analyzed with ImmunoSEQ Analyzer and ImmunoSEQ Data Assistant, and V, D and J gene assignments followed IMGT definitions. Clonality, which ranges from 0 to 1, was calculated as one minus the normalized Shannon entropy of productive rearrangement frequencies. Only overrepresented clonotypes making up at least 0.05% of each patient's repertoire were included in the public clonotype analysis. About twelve repertoires from age-matched healthy donors, obtained from immuneACCESS, served as clonality controls. Held by TCRdb, this immuneACCESS table contains in-frame sequences only and omits some clones. Under half of the omission traces to an unresolved V gene where checked; the cause of the rest is unknown. That table furnishes V, J and clone size, whereas the DNA furnished D and trimming. The sample profile shows 150,000 or so clones; 79% of them were found once. 13% of the sample is in the top ten clones.

The full study reports these points: Public clonotypes were rare and either shrank or stayed stable during treatment, and the rise in clonality at ibrutinib response reflected expansion of private clonotypes. An increase in clonality was observed at ibrutinib response, with clonality remaining stable during sustained remission and falling back toward baseline at progression. Baseline clonality exceeded that of age-matched healthy donors and correlated strongly with circulating CD8+ T-cell counts. Sampling times were not matched between patients in sustained remission and patients whose disease was progressing, and lymph node repertoires were not examined.

The germline V gene gives CDR1 as LGHNA and CDR2 as YSLEER. V sheds 4 bases and J sheds 2 bases, leaving 15 bases between their ends. Including cysteine and phenylalanine, the CDR3 has 15 amino acids. The retained sequence is limited to the CDR3, 45 bases, with the frame set at the first base. Regarding this clone: The specificity of this receptor is unknown. Base quality data are lacking; no much larger clone is found one base away.

The chain joins TRBV4-3 to TRBJ2-7; TRBD2 is perhaps the D gene, given 5 matching bases. This sequence was found in a human donor with chronic lymphocytic leukemia. This material consisted of PBMCs, taken after 12 months of ibrutinib treatment. The CDR3 region has the sequence CASSRNGIDPYEQYF. The DNA sequence reads TGCGCCAGCAGCCGAAACGGGATAGACCCCTACGAGCAGTACTTC.